This T cell receptor (beta chain) was captured by sequencing in a study of blood T cell repertoires in COVID-19. This CDR3 region has 16 residues. Germline loops: CDR1 SNHLY, CDR2 FYNNEI. Losses at the gene ends were 5 bases for V and 7 bases for J; bases not matched to a gene: 8. Clones were read by immunoSEQ multiplex PCR, and TCRdb kept only the in-frame ones, dropping some. There are 100,000 to 150,000 clones in the sample; roughly 88% occur only once, and about 1.2% lies in the top ten. The source is a woman older than 75 with acute or convalescent COVID-19. The sequenced sample was peripheral blood. The V gene is TRBV2, the J gene TRBJ2-2, with 12 bases lining up with TRBD1. This chain's CDR3 is CASSKGTGGRGGELFF. The CDR3 DNA is TGTGCCAGCAGTAAGGGGACAGGGGGCCGAGGCGGGGAGCTGTTTTTT.